These 17 T cell receptor beta chains were all obtained from the same sample, sequenced in a study of T cells after yellow fever vaccination. MiXCR was run by TCRdb on the 5' RACE reads, yielding one entry per CDR3 protein. The data show tens of thousands of distinct CDR3 sequences, about 7% seen once. The specimen was CD8+ T cells sorted from PBMCs, collected 15 days after the yellow fever booster vaccination. Receptor source: a man under 40 who received the YFV17D yellow fever vaccine.

Ten or more counts support this clonotype. V gene TRBV21-1 combines with J gene TRBJ1-5. TRBV21-1 is assigned pseudogene status. The CDR3 runs 11 residues. CDR3 coding DNA: TGTGCCAGCAGCATCCCAGGGCCCCAGCATTTT. Protein: CASSIPGPQHF.

This clonotype was counted between two and nine times. The rearrangement links TRBV7-9 to TRBJ2-1, with 7 bases that match TRBD2. Germline CDR1 and CDR2: SEHNR and FQNEAQ (reference sequence). The CDR3 runs to 14 residues. Germline trimming cut 5 bases from V and 4 bases from J; bases unmatched to any gene: 5. In DNA form, the CDR3 reads TGTGCCAGCAGCACACCGGGACTATACAATGAGCAGTTCTTC. Translated: CASSTPGLYNEQFF. The full variable domain, with the rest looked up from reference TRBV7-9 and TRBJ2-1, is DTGVSQNPRHKITKRGQNVTFRCDPISEHNRLYWYRQTLGQGPEFLTYFQNEAQLEKSRLLSDRFSAERPKGSFSTLEIQRTEQGDSAMYLCASSTPGLYNEQFFGPGTRLTVL.

In this sample, this clonotype turned up many times. V is TRBV10-2 and J is TRBJ2-1, with D possibly called TRBD1 or TRBD2 (5 bases each). The CDR3 sequence is 16 residues long. The germline gives CDR1 WSHSY, CDR2 SAAADI. The V end was cut by 0 bases, the J end by 12 bases, with 21 bases between. CDR3 protein: CASSESEEGPKKVQFF. Written as DNA, the CDR3 is TGCGCCAGCAGTGAGTCGGAAGAGGGGCCGAAAAAGGTGCAGTTCTTC.

The rearrangement links TRBV4-3 to TRBJ2-4, with D perhaps matching TRBD2 (6 bases). V gave up 0 bases and J gave up 9 bases, with 21 bases separating them. The CDR3 consists of 17 residues. Germline V lookup: CDR1 LGHNA, CDR2 YSLEER. CDR3 in amino acids: CASSQEVGGGGVGIQYF. CDR3 sequence (DNA): TGCGCCAGCAGCCAAGAGGTCGGAGGCGGCGGGGTGGGCATTCAGTACTTC.

This clonotype was observed many times. The V gene is TRBV12-3 or TRBV12-4, the J gene TRBJ1-2; 7 bases map to TRBD1. Trimming cost V 6 bases and J 6 bases; bases outside gene matches: 7. This CDR3 is built from 13 residues. The CDR3 reads CASSAPGQHGYTF. The CDR3 DNA follows: TGTGCCAGCAGCGCCCCGGGACAGCATGGCTACACCTTC.

This clonotype was seen repeatedly, ten times or more. This chain connects TRBV6-2 or TRBV6-3 to TRBJ2-5; D may be TRBD1 or TRBD2 (5 bases each). With 7 bases removed from V and 9 bases from J, the gap between germline ends came to 21 bases. In germline, CDR1 is MNHEY, CDR2 SVGEGT. The CDR3 is made up of 14 amino acids. For the CDR3, the DNA is TGTGCCAGCATGCTCCCCGGGACGTCAGAATCCCAGTACTTC. Its protein product is CASMLPGTSESQYF.

This clonotype was recorded many times. V is TRBV4-3 and J is TRBJ2-1; D ambiguous. CDR1 and CDR2 from the germline V gene are LGHNA and YSLEER. With 1 base removed from V and 4 bases from J, the gap between germline ends came to 5 bases. CDR3 size: 13 residues. For the CDR3, the DNA is TGCGCCAGCAGCCAAGGGTTATACAATGAGCAGTTCTTC. It yields the protein CASSQGLYNEQFF.

This clonotype rates as medium-sized. The genes are TRBV7-8 and TRBJ2-6, with no clear D. Germline CDR1 reads SGHVS; CDR2 reads FQNEAQ. Trimming stripped 7 bases from V and 1 base from J, with 8 bases between. The CDR3 is 14 residues long. CDR3 DNA sequence: TGTGCCAGCACCCTCACTTCTGGGGCCAACGTCCTGACTTTC. Translated, it gives CASTLTSGANVLTF.

The chain combines TRBV5-4 with TRBJ1-1, with D tentatively TRBD1 (5 bases). This CDR3 has 12 amino acids. Germline V CDR1 and CDR2: SGHNT, YYREEE (reference sequence). Trimming took 6 bases from V and 5 from J, leaving 11 bases between them. The CDR3 nucleotides are TGTGCCAGCACCCTGGGACTGACTGAAGCTTTCTTT. Translation: CASTLGLTEAFF.

This clonotype was seen ten or more times. The chain uses TRBV6-6 and TRBJ2-1; no clear D gene. The germline V gene encodes CDR1 MNHNY and CDR2 SVGAGI (reference sequence). Trimming stripped 6 bases from V and 10 bases from J, with 13 bases between. The CDR3 consists of 12 residues. CDR3 nucleotides: TGTGCCAGCAGCCATCCCCCGACAGAGCAGTTCTTC. Amino acid sequence: CASSHPPTEQFF.

This clonotype was counted ten times or more. The genes are TRBV27 and TRBJ2-1, with 10 positions matching TRBD2. V was pared by 4 bases and J by 6 bases, with 12 bases of the junction left unmatched. The length of the CDR3 is 17 residues. Germline V gene lookup returns CDR1 MNHEY and CDR2 SMNVEV (reference sequence). CDR3 in DNA: TGTGCCAGCAGTTCCAAAAAAGCGGGGGGGTACCCCAATGAGCAGTTCTTC. Residues: CASSSKKAGGYPNEQFF.

This clonotype came up many times. The V call is TRBV25-1, the J call TRBJ1-5; D is unclear. Germline V CDR1 and CDR2: MGHDK, SYGVNS. V was pared by 0 bases and J by 3 bases, with 6 bases between. This CDR3 region has 14 residues. The CDR3 DNA sequence: TGTGCCAGCAGTGAATATTCCCTCAATCAGCCCCAGCATTTT. Translation: CASSEYSLNQPQHF.

This clonotype was seen at least ten times. V is TRBV10-3 and J is TRBJ2-1; no clear D gene. CDR1 and CDR2 (germline): ENHRY, SYGVKD. The CDR3 is 14 amino acids. The ends were cut back, 3 bases at V and 8 bases at J, with 14 bases in the middle. The DNA of the CDR3 is TGTGCCATCAGTGAAGGGCGGTTTTGGGATGAGCAGTTCTTC. It translates to CAISEGRFWDEQFF.

This clonotype was counted at least ten times. V gene TRBV6-2 or TRBV6-3 combines with J gene TRBJ2-7; unclear D gene. CDR1 and CDR2 from the germline V gene are MNHEY and SVGEGT. This CDR3 is 12 amino acids long. V lost 7 bases and J lost 0, with 7 bases in between. CDR3 amino acids: CASNQISYEQYF. CDR3 DNA sequence: TGTGCCAGCAACCAAATCTCCTACGAGCAGTACTTC.

This clonotype was detected ten times or more. The chain uses TRBV25-1 and TRBJ1-1; D unresolved. The CDR3 is 11 amino acids. V was trimmed by 3 bases and J by 8 bases, leaving 7 bases between them. CDR1 and CDR2 (germline): MGHDK, SYGVNS. The CDR3 is CASSEGREAFF. In nucleotides, the CDR3 is TGTGCCAGCAGTGAGGGTAGGGAAGCTTTCTTT.

This clonotype was counted ten times or more. The chain employs TRBV20-1 and TRBJ2-5, with 8 bases aligning to TRBD2. CDR3 length: 13 residues. Germline CDR1 reads DFQATT; CDR2 reads SNEGSKA (reference sequence). J lost 6 bases, V lost 5 bases, and 8 bases had no gene match. The CDR3 coding sequence is TGCAGTGCTCTTTTGACGGGGGGGAAGACCCAGTACTTC. Protein sequence: CSALLTGGKTQYF.

This clonotype was counted ten times or more. The chain couples TRBV9 to TRBJ2-5, with 9 bases matching TRBD1. The CDR3 has 14 amino acids. V lost 1 base to trimming and J lost 3 bases; unmatched junction nucleotides: 1. CDR1 is SGDLS and CDR2 is YYNGEE in the germline V gene. The CDR3 reads CASSVTGGEETQYF. In nucleotides, the CDR3 is TGTGCCAGCAGCGTAACAGGGGGCGAAGAGACCCAGTACTTC.